These T cell receptor beta chains were read from a single sample in a study of blood T cell repertoires in COVID-19. Sequencing was performed with immunoSEQ multiplex PCR; in TCRdb, only in-frame clones are kept and a portion is missing. Here the sample spans hundreds of thousands of clones, 85% to 90% being singletons. The sequenced sample consisted of PBMCs or T cells enriched from blood (not recorded which). These TCRs come from a man aged 45-60 years who had been exposed to COVID-19. CDR3s include the opening cysteine and the closing phenylalanine or tryptophan. The order of the fields is J gene, V gene, D gene, clone size, CDR3 protein, CDR3 DNA. The D gene is left open where the match is weak. Clone size is stated in some rows and not others, as once, few, many or a class when expanded.

>TRBJ1-1|TRBV5-5|TRBD1|NA
CASSTALVSGGTEAFF
TGTGCCAGCAGCACAGCCCTTGTATCAGGGGGTACTGAAGCTTTCTTT
>TRBJ2-7|TRBV15|TRBD1|NA
CATRTTGDHEQYF
TGTGCCACCCGTACAACAGGGGACCACGAGCAGTACTTC
>TRBJ1-1|TRBV2|NA|once
CASKVSGGIAEAFF
TGTGCCAGCAAAGTTAGCGGGGGGATCGCTGAAGCTTTCTTT
>TRBJ2-3|TRBV7-6|NA|NA
CASSFNQGSTDTQYF
TGTGCCAGCAGCTTCAATCAGGGAAGCACAGATACGCAGTATTTT
>TRBJ1-4|TRBV11-2|NA|NA
CASSPNIATNEKLFF
TGTGCCAGCAGCCCTAATATTGCAACTAATGAAAAACTGTTTTTT
>TRBJ2-3|TRBV29-1|NA|NA
CSVEDRGRSTDTQYF
TGCAGCGTTGAAGATCGAGGTAGATCCACAGATACGCAGTATTTT
>TRBJ2-3|TRBV11-3|TRBD2|NA
CASSIEATSGISDTQYF
TGTGCCAGCAGCATTGAGGCCACTAGCGGGATCTCAGATACGCAGTATTTT
>TRBJ2-3|TRBV28|NA|few
CASSHRDWDTDTQYF
TGTGCCAGCTCTCACCGGGACTGGGACACAGATACGCAGTATTTT
>TRBJ2-1|TRBV4-1|TRBD1|NA
CASSPRTGYNEQFF
TGCGCCAGCAGCCCTAGGACAGGGTACAATGAGCAGTTCTTC
>TRBJ1-1|TRBV5-1|NA|NA
CASSAQVQNTEAFF
TGCGCCAGCAGCGCTCAGGTGCAGAACACTGAAGCTTTCTTT
>TRBJ1-1|TRBV5-6|TRBD1|NA
CASSRQGPATEAFF
TGTGCCAGCAGCAGACAGGGGCCGGCCACTGAAGCTTTCTTT
>TRBJ2-3|TRBV5-1|NA|NA
CASSRLTSNTDTQYF
TGCGCCAGCAGCCGGTTAACTAGCAACACAGATACGCAGTATTTT
>TRBJ1-2|TRBV3-1/TRBV3-2|TRBD1|NA
CASSQENYRGTNYGYTF
TGTGCCAGCAGCCAAGAAAATTACAGGGGTACGAACTATGGCTACACCTTC
>TRBJ2-1|TRBV20-1|NA|NA
CSASLPSSYNEQFF
TGCAGTGCTAGTCTACCGAGCTCCTACAATGAGCAGTTCTTC
>TRBJ2-5|TRBV9|NA|NA
CASSVGGQGYETQYF
TGTGCCAGCAGCGTAGGCGGGCAGGGGTACGAGACCCAGTACTTC
>TRBJ2-2|TRBV28|TRBD1|NA
CASSLSGGADTGELFF
TGTGCCAGCAGTTTATCAGGGGGCGCTGACACCGGGGAGCTGTTTTTT
>TRBJ2-1|TRBV9|TRBD2|NA
CASSVEGLAYNEQFF
TGTGCCAGCAGCGTAGAGGGACTAGCTTACAATGAGCAGTTCTTC
>TRBJ2-1|TRBV24-1|NA|few
CATSDPDRNNEQFF
TGTGCCACCAGTGACCCAGACAGAAACAATGAGCAGTTCTTC
>TRBJ1-2|TRBV4-2|TRBD1|NA
CASSNDRGLLLSEGYTF
TGTGCCAGCAGCAACGACAGGGGGCTGTTATTATCGGAAGGCTACACCTTC
>TRBJ1-2|TRBV13|TRBD1|NA
CASSLRGPGGYTF
TGTGCCAGCAGCTTAAGGGGGCCAGGTGGCTACACCTTC
>TRBJ2-7|TRBV2|TRBD2|NA
CASSFQGGGGEQYF
TGTGCCAGCAGCTTCCAAGGCGGGGGAGGGGAGCAGTACTTC
>TRBJ2-3|TRBV27|TRBD1|NA
CASRRDRVDTDTQYF
TGTGCCAGCAGGCGAGACAGGGTAGACACAGATACGCAGTATTTT
>TRBJ1-5|TRBV10-3|NA|NA
CAISGQVSNQPQHF
TGTGCCATCAGTGGACAGGTTAGCAATCAGCCCCAGCATTTT
>TRBJ2-2|TRBV6-4|NA|NA
CASSDLNTGELFF
TGTGCCAGCAGTGACCTAAACACCGGGGAGCTGTTTTTT
>TRBJ1-5|TRBV29-1|TRBD1|NA
CSALEGAAQPQHF
TGCAGCGCCCTGGAGGGGGCTGCTCAGCCCCAGCATTTT
>TRBJ1-1|TRBV7-3|TRBD1|NA
CASALQGRGEAFF
TGTGCCAGCGCCCTACAGGGGCGGGGTGAAGCTTTCTTT
>TRBJ1-5|TRBV6-5|TRBD1|NA
CASSYGGGADQPQHF
TGTGCCAGCAGTTACGGAGGGGGCGCGGACCAGCCCCAGCATTTT
>TRBJ2-2|TRBV19|TRBD1|NA
CASVPGGITGELFF
TGTGCCTCAGTCCCAGGGGGCATCACCGGGGAGCTGTTTTTT
>TRBJ1-5|TRBV18|NA|NA
CASSPAGVGQPQHF
TGTGCCAGCTCCCCAGCAGGGGTGGGTCAGCCCCAGCATTTT
>TRBJ2-5|TRBV11-2|TRBD1|NA
CASSLTGAQETQYF
TGTGCCAGCAGCTTAACAGGGGCCCAAGAGACCCAGTACTTC
>TRBJ2-1|TRBV5-4|TRBD2|NA
CASNLRGTSGSYNEQFF
TGTGCCAGCAACCTGAGAGGGACTAGCGGGTCCTACAATGAGCAGTTCTTC
>TRBJ1-3|TRBV7-2|NA|few
CASSLAAQRNTIYF
TGTGCCAGCAGCTTAGCGGCCCAGAGAAACACCATATATTTT
>TRBJ1-1|TRBV18|NA|NA
CASSPPSGMMNTEAFF
TGTGCCAGCTCACCACCGTCAGGTATGATGAACACTGAAGCTTTCTTT
>TRBJ2-2|TRBV5-1|NA|NA
CASREVGAGELFF
TGCGCCAGCCGGGAAGTTGGGGCCGGGGAGCTGTTTTTT
>TRBJ2-2|TRBV2|NA|NA
CASSVGLSTGELFF
TGTGCCAGCAGTGTGGGCCTAAGCACCGGGGAGCTGTTTTTT
>TRBJ1-1|TRBV7-3|TRBD1|NA
CASSLYRGTNTEAFF
TGTGCCAGCAGCTTATACAGGGGGACGAACACTGAAGCTTTCTTT
>TRBJ2-7|TRBV4-2|TRBD1|NA
CASSQDITGAEQYF
TGTGCCAGCAGCCAAGATATTACAGGGGCCGAGCAGTACTTC
>TRBJ2-2|TRBV24-1|TRBD1|NA
CATSDFEGARVGELFF
TGTGCCACCAGTGATTTTGAGGGGGCTAGAGTCGGGGAGCTGTTTTTT
>TRBJ1-1|TRBV28|TRBD1|NA
CASQGTGFTEAFF
TGTGCCAGCCAAGGGACAGGGTTCACTGAAGCTTTCTTT
>TRBJ1-2|TRBV3-1/TRBV3-2|NA|NA
CASSPQLQGRGYTF
TGTGCCAGCAGCCCTCAATTACAGGGCCGAGGCTACACCTTC
>TRBJ1-1|TRBV7-9|NA|NA
CASSPDPRMNTEAFF
TGTGCCAGCAGCCCTGACCCTAGAATGAACACTGAAGCTTTCTTT
>TRBJ2-2|TRBV5-1|NA|once
CASSLEPMRTGELFF
TGCGCCAGCAGCTTGGAGCCAATGCGGACCGGGGAGCTGTTTTTT
>TRBJ1-5|TRBV19|NA|NA
CASSILQGHQPQHF
TGTGCCAGTAGTATACTACAGGGACATCAGCCCCAGCATTTT
>TRBJ1-2|TRBV10-3|TRBD1|NA
CAISESGEGAFHGYTF
TGTGCCATCAGTGAGTCTGGCGAGGGGGCTTTCCATGGCTACACCTTC
>TRBJ2-1|TRBV7-3|TRBD2|NA
CASSSSPGLAGVGEQFF
TGTGCCAGCAGCTCTTCTCCGGGACTAGCGGGAGTGGGTGAGCAGTTCTTC
>TRBJ1-2|TRBV5-1|TRBD1|NA
CASSLEGTGGSYTF
TGCGCCAGCAGCTTGGAGGGGACAGGGGGGAGCTACACCTTC
>TRBJ2-1|TRBV10-3|NA|NA
CAISDRGGDEQFF
TGTGCCATCAGTGATAGGGGTGGGGATGAGCAGTTCTTC
>TRBJ1-1|TRBV29-1|NA|once
CSSNGGRGTEAFF
TGCAGCTCAAACGGGGGGAGAGGGACTGAAGCTTTCTTT
>TRBJ2-7|TRBV5-4|NA|once
CASSLGGMDFSYEQYF
TGTGCCAGCAGCTTGGGTGGGATGGACTTCTCCTACGAGCAGTACTTC
>TRBJ2-3|TRBV7-8|NA|NA
CASSSGIPRPDTQYF
TGTGCCAGCAGCTCGGGTATCCCCCGACCAGATACGCAGTATTTT